The next 5 T cell receptor beta chains were all read from a single sample in a study of T cells in localized non-small cell lung cancer. Libraries were prepared by immunoSEQ multiplex PCR; TCRdb keeps only in-frame clonotypes and omits some of them. The repertoire has about 33,000 clones, 85% to 90% of them found once; the top ten carry 4.1%. Sequenced material: peripheral blood, taken before any cancer treatment. The source is a man between 40 and 69 years old with stage I lung adenocarcinoma.

The chain links TRBV7-6 to TRBJ2-5, with a possible D match to TRBD1 (6 bases). The V gene lost 1 base and the J gene lost 5 bases, with 8 bases spanning the gap. CDR3 length equals 13 residues. The germline gives CDR1 SGHVS, CDR2 FNYEAQ. In DNA form, the CDR3 reads TGTGCCAGCAGCTTAGGGCAGGGGGAGACCCAGTACTTC. Translation: CASSLGQGETQYF.

The sample holds a few counts of this clone. The rearrangement links TRBV13 to TRBJ1-3; 8 bases align to TRBD1. Germline trimming cut 5 bases from V and 1 base from J; bases unmatched to any gene: 10. There are 17 residues in the CDR3. CDR1 and CDR2 from the germline V gene are PRHDT and FYEKMQ (reference sequence). The CDR3 DNA is TGTGCCAGCAGCATCCGCGTTGGGACAGGATCTGGAAACACCATATATTTT. It specifies CASSIRVGTGSGNTIYF.

V usage is TRBV14 and J usage is TRBJ1-2, with TRBD1 identical over 9 bases. The V gene end was trimmed by 4 bases and the J gene end by 0 bases; junction bases not matched to a gene: 6. The CDR3 has 16 residues. Germline V lookup: CDR1 SGHDN, CDR2 FVKESK. In DNA form, the CDR3 reads TGTGCCAGCAGCCGATTGGGACAGGGCACTAACTATGGCTACACCTTC. It translates to CASSRLGQGTNYGYTF.

The V gene is TRBV19, the J gene TRBJ1-2; the D gene is possibly TRBD1 (5 bases). The CDR3 is 13 amino acids. V lost 9 bases, J lost 4 bases, and 15 bases lay in between. Germline CDR1 and CDR2: LNHDA and SQIVND (reference sequence). CDR3 sequence reads: CASQGVGSYGYTF. CDR3 nucleotide sequence: TGTGCCAGCCAGGGAGTCGGGAGCTATGGCTACACCTTC.

This clone is a singleton in its sample. The chain links TRBV13 to TRBJ2-7; D might be TRBD1 (5 bases). This CDR3 is 12 amino acids long. The V end was cut by 4 bases, the J end by 4 bases, with 8 bases between. Germline V CDR1 and CDR2: PRHDT, FYEKMQ (reference sequence). CDR3 in DNA: TGTGCCAGCAGCTCACAGGAGTACGAGCAGTACTTC. Translating it yields CASSSQEYEQYF.